The 6 T cell receptor beta chains given below trace back to one sample, sequenced in a study of cytomegalovirus exposure and HLA in healthy donors. Amplification used 60 Vbeta primers and 13 Jbeta primers. Assay used: immunoSEQ multiplex PCR; TCRdb lists only in-frame clones, some missing. The sample gives 250,000 or so clones, approximately 91% of which show up once; roughly 1.6% is in the top ten. Sequenced: PBMCs. The receptors come from a girl aged 2 to 9 in good health and CMV-seronegative.

V gene TRBV30 combines with J gene TRBJ1-1, with a weak D call TRBD1 (6 bases). CDR3 size: 14 residues. V dropped 0 bases and J dropped 3 bases, with 11 bases sitting between them. CDR1 is GTSNPN, CDR2 SVGIG, per germline (reference sequence). DNA of the CDR3: TGTGCCTGGAGTGTAGGGGGGGGGTACACTGAAGCTTTCTTT. It encodes CAWSVGGGYTEAFF.

The chain has TRBV27 and TRBJ1-5; D may be TRBD1 (5 bases). There are 14 residues in the CDR3. Germline V gene data show CDR1 as MNHEY and CDR2 as SMNVEV (reference sequence). Trimming took off 7 bases at V and 6 bases at J, with 16 bases between the two ends. The CDR3 region is CASKLRGGGQPQHF. The CDR3 DNA follows: TGTGCCAGCAAATTGAGGGGAGGCGGTCAGCCCCAGCATTTT.

V usage is TRBV15 and J usage is TRBJ2-3, with TRBD2 matching over 15 bases. The CDR3 sequence is 17 residues long. Germline loops: CDR1 LNHNV, CDR2 YYDKDF (reference sequence). Trimming removed 0 bases from V and 7 bases from J; junction bases left unmatched: 5. The CDR3 DNA reads TGTGCCACCAGCAGAGATTACGGGACTAGCGGGGGGTATACGCAGTATTTT. Translating it yields CATSRDYGTSGGYTQYF.

J is TRBJ1-5 and V is TRBV2; TRBD1 agrees at 8 bases. CDR3 length: 16 residues. V lost 3 bases to trimming and J lost 3 bases; unmatched junction nucleotides: 7. CDR1 and CDR2 from the germline V gene are SNHLY and FYNNEI. In nucleotides, the CDR3 is TGTGCCAGCAGTGAGGTTTGGACAGGGATCAATCAGCCCCAGCATTTT. Protein product: CASSEVWTGINQPQHF.

The genes are TRBV18 and TRBJ2-1, with TRBD2 matching over 8 bases. Germline loops: CDR1 KGHSH, CDR2 LQKENI. Unmatched junction bases numbered 1, after V lost 3 bases and J lost 0 bases. This CDR3 has 15 residues. The CDR3 sequence is CASSPGLASYNEQFF. The CDR3 DNA sequence: TGTGCCAGCTCACCCGGACTAGCCTCCTACAATGAGCAGTTCTTC. The full variable domain, in which reference TRBV18 and TRBJ2-1 provide the parts outside the CDR3, is NAGVMQNPRHLVRRRGQEARLRCSPMKGHSHVYWYRQLPEEGLKFMVYLQKENIIDESGMPKERFSAEFPKEGPSILRIQQVVRGDSAAYFCASSPGLASYNEQFFGPGTRLTVL.

In the case of this clone: This likely stems from a read error, as it lies one base from a far larger clone. The chain is built from TRBV1 and TRBJ1-5; the DNA was not compared with TRBD1, the D call given in the table. TRBV1 constitutes a pseudogene. This CDR3 spans 16 amino acids. The CDR3 protein is CTSSQSWGQAEQPQHF. For the CDR3, the DNA is TGCACCAGCAGCCAAAGTTGGGGACAGGCTGAGCAGCCCCAGCATTTT.